This T cell receptor (beta chain) was sequenced for a study of CD8 T cells in ankylosing spondylitis. This clonotype has only a few counts. TCRdb called the 5' RACE reads again in MiXCR, with one record for every CDR3 protein. The sample consists of roughly 150,000 distinct CDR3 sequences, around 32% of them appearing once. Germline CDR1 WNHNN, CDR2 SYGVQD (reference sequence). This CDR3 comprises 15 residues. V trimming: 3 bases; J trimming: 2 bases; junction bases outside the gene matches: 5. The chain employs TRBV10-1 and TRBJ2-3; 7 nucleotides agree with TRBD1. This TCR was recovered from a male donor with ankylosing spondylitis. The sequencing input was synovial fluid, either unsorted or a sorted T cell fraction (not recorded which). Here the CDR3 reads CASSEDRAITDTQYF. CDR3 DNA sequence: TGCGCCAGCAGTGAAGACAGGGCCATCACAGATACGCAGTATTTT.